This passage covers 27 T cell receptor beta chains from one sample sequenced in a study of blood T cell repertoires in COVID-19 (dated by TCRdb to about 2020). The library was generated by the immunoSEQ multiplex PCR assay. Not all clones reach the TCRdb copy of this immuneACCESS table, which keeps in-frame sequences only. Checked studies attribute under half of the gap to unresolved V genes and leave the rest unexplained. This sample gives 250,000 to 300,000 clones in total; 65% to 90% of them show up just once. Of the sample, around 13% is held by the ten largest clones. Sequenced material: peripheral blood. The receptors derive from a woman aged 70 to 79 with COVID-19, enrolled during active disease.

V gene TRBV9 combines with J gene TRBJ2-2; D ambiguous. Per the germline V gene, CDR1 is SGDLS and CDR2 is YYNGEE. This CDR3 is 12 amino acids long. Between the trimmed V and J ends, which lost 5 bases and 4 bases, there was a span of 6 bases. The CDR3 DNA is TGTGCCAGCAGTTCCTTCACCGGGGAGCTGTTTTTT. It codes for CASSSFTGELFF.

The V gene is TRBV19, the J gene TRBJ1-2; TRBD1 might be the D (5 bases). V dropped 1 base and J dropped 6 bases, with 9 bases sitting between them. The germline V gene has CDR1 LNHDA and CDR2 SQIVND (reference sequence). The CDR3 has 13 residues. CDR3 in amino acids: CASSIVLGDGYTF. CDR3 in DNA: TGTGCCAGTAGTATAGTCCTAGGGGATGGCTACACCTTC.

About this clone itself: Other DNA sequences in the same sample also yield this CDR3. The chain recombines TRBV5-1 with TRBJ2-1; 7 bases are a match to TRBD1. The CDR3 is 15 residues long. Germline CDR1 reads SGHRS; CDR2 reads YFSETQ. The V gene end was trimmed by 0 bases and the J gene end by 3 bases; junction bases not matched to a gene: 3. Here the CDR3 DNA reads TGCGCCAGCAGCTTGGTCGGGGACAGCTACAATGAGCAGTTCTTC. Its translation is CASSLVGDSYNEQFF.

The rearrangement links TRBV5-1 to TRBJ2-1; D is ambiguous. Trimming stripped 4 bases from V and 4 bases from J, with 12 bases between. Germline V gene data show CDR1 as SGHRS and CDR2 as YFSETQ. This CDR3 is 14 amino acids long. The CDR3 loop reads CASSATTEYNEQFF. The CDR3 DNA follows: TGCGCCAGCAGCGCCACTACCGAATACAATGAGCAGTTCTTC.

The chain carries TRBV19 and TRBJ1-2; 7 bases are a match to TRBD1. This CDR3 has 12 amino acids. The germline V gene has CDR1 LNHDA and CDR2 SQIVND (reference sequence). V shed 7 bases and J 6 bases; nucleotides not matched to a gene: 5. In DNA form, the CDR3 reads TGTGCCAGTAACGGCAGGGGGGATGGCTACACCTTC. Translated, it gives CASNGRGDGYTF.

J is TRBJ1-6 and V is TRBV4-1, with D possibly being TRBD1 (5 bases). V dropped 1 base and J dropped 6 bases, with 16 bases sitting between them. CDR3 length equals 17 residues. Germline CDR1 MGHRA, CDR2 YSYEKL. DNA of the CDR3: TGCGCCAGCAGCCAAGCCCTCGGGGGTTCAGGTAATTCACCCCTCCACTTT. Residues: CASSQALGGSGNSPLHF.

The chain recombines TRBV28 with TRBJ1-3; D is perhaps TRBD1 (6 bases). The germline V and J ends were trimmed by 6 bases and 0 bases, with 6 bases remaining between them. This CDR3 has 13 residues. Germline CDR1 reads MDHEN; CDR2 reads SYDVKM. CDR3 in amino acids: CASRDSSGNTIYF. CDR3 nucleotide sequence: TGTGCCAGCAGGGACAGCTCTGGAAACACCATATATTTT.

The chain combines TRBV3-1 (or the pseudogene TRBV3-2) with TRBJ1-1; D not certain. V shed 1 base and J shed 6 bases, with 12 bases lying between them. CDR1 and CDR2 (germline): LGHDT, YNNKEL (reference sequence). The CDR3 loop spans 14 amino acids. In DNA, the CDR3 is TGTGCCAGCAGCCAAGGGGGAGCTGGAGCTGAAGCTTTCTTT. Encoded protein: CASSQGGAGAEAFF.

The V call is TRBV6-2 or TRBV6-3, the J call TRBJ2-3; TRBD2 matches at 13 bases. CDR3 length: 15 residues. V trimming: 6 bases; J trimming: 6 bases; junction bases outside the gene matches: 6. Germline values: CDR1 MNHEY, CDR2 SVGEGT. The CDR3 loop reads CASSMTSGGRDTQYF. The CDR3 nucleotides are TGTGCCAGCAGCATGACTAGCGGGGGGCGGGATACGCAGTATTTT.

The chain combines TRBV6-5 with TRBJ1-5; unclear D gene. V dropped 2 bases and J dropped 3 bases, with 14 bases sitting between them. CDR3 length equals 16 residues. Germline CDR1 MNHEY, CDR2 SVGAGI. The CDR3 DNA reads TGTGCCAGCAGTTACGACATCCAGGTATTCAATCAGCCCCAGCATTTT. It is translated as CASSYDIQVFNQPQHF.

The chain employs TRBV10-3 and TRBJ2-1; TRBD1 agrees at 9 bases. The germline CDR1 and CDR2 sequences are ENHRY and SYGVKD. This CDR3 has 14 amino acids. The V and J ends lost 7 bases and 7 bases, in that order; junction bases with no gene match: 8. In nucleotides, the CDR3 is TGTGCCATCACGAGGACAGGGGATGTTAATGAGCAGTTCTTC. Protein sequence: CAITRTGDVNEQFF.

V usage is TRBV5-1 and J usage is TRBJ2-3; 13 bases map to TRBD2. Per germline, CDR1 SGHRS and CDR2 YFSETQ. The length of the CDR3 is 15 residues. V was pared by 7 bases and J by 5 bases, with 7 bases of the junction left unmatched. CDR3 loop: CASATSGGARDTQYF. In DNA form, the CDR3 reads TGCGCCAGCGCCACTAGCGGGGGGGCGAGAGATACGCAGTATTTT.

The J gene is TRBJ1-2, the V gene TRBV18, with 7 bases lining up with TRBD1. Trimming took 2 bases from V and 8 from J; bases not matched to a gene: 8. This CDR3 spans 14 amino acids. Germline CDR1 reads KGHSH; CDR2 reads LQKENI. DNA for the CDR3: TGTGCCAGCTCACCAGAAGGGGGCGGAGGGGGCTACACCTTC. Its protein product is CASSPEGGGGGYTF.

The chain combines TRBV29-1 with TRBJ1-3; 7 bases map to TRBD1. V was pared by 5 bases and J by 0 bases, with 7 bases of the junction left unmatched. The germline CDR1 and CDR2 sequences are SQVTM and ANQGSEA. This CDR3 is 15 amino acids long. The CDR3 loop reads CSVIRDRGSGNTIYF. CDR3 DNA: TGCAGCGTTATCCGGGACAGAGGCTCTGGAAACACCATATATTTT.

This chain joins TRBV28 and TRBJ1-1, with D maybe TRBD1 (5 bases). Germline V gene data show CDR1 as MDHEN and CDR2 as SYDVKM. V dropped 6 bases and J dropped 0 bases, with 20 bases sitting between them. The CDR3 has 17 residues. The CDR3 coding sequence is TGTGCCAGCAGAAACCTCCTCGGGGGAAGCGTGAACACTGAAGCTTTCTTT. Encoded protein: CASRNLLGGSVNTEAFF.

The chain joins TRBV4-1 to TRBJ1-1; TRBD1 aligns across 10 bases. CDR1 and CDR2 (germline): MGHRA, YSYEKL. This CDR3 is 15 amino acids long. The ends lost 3 bases at V and 3 bases at J; junction bases unmatched: 4. CDR3 in amino acids: CASSQADRGDTEAFF. As DNA, the CDR3 is TGCGCCAGCAGCCAGGCGGACAGGGGGGACACTGAAGCTTTCTTT.

This clone was seen more than once but under ten times. The J gene is TRBJ2-7, the V gene TRBV9; D remains unclear. V dropped 0 bases and J dropped 4 bases, with 8 bases sitting between them. The CDR3 length is 13 residues. Germline V lookup: CDR1 SGDLS, CDR2 YYNGEE. CDR3 loop: CASSVGPPYEQYF. The CDR3 nucleotides are TGTGCCAGCAGCGTAGGTCCCCCTTACGAGCAGTACTTC. Full variable domain (missing parts from reference TRBV9 and TRBJ2-7): DSGVTQTPKHLITATGQRVTLRCSPRSGDLSVYWYQQSLDQGLQFLIQYYNGEERAKGNILERFSAQQFPDLHSELNLSSLELGDSALYFCASSVGPPYEQYFGPGTRLTVT.

This chain joins TRBV5-4 and TRBJ1-1; 7 positions agree with TRBD1. CDR3 size: 13 residues. V lost 2 bases and J lost 8; bases outside the gene matches: 6. CDR1 and CDR2 (germline): SGHNT, YYREEE (reference sequence). Written as DNA, the CDR3 is TGTGCCAGCAGCTTAGACTCACAGGGGGAAGCTTTCTTT. Translation gives CASSLDSQGEAFF.

This rearrangement joins TRBV4-1 to TRBJ2-7; 11 positions match TRBD2. Germline CDR1 and CDR2: MGHRA and YSYEKL. The CDR3 sequence is 15 residues long. J gave up 3 bases and V 4 bases, and 5 bases lay outside the gene matches. The CDR3: CASSRPTSGVYEQYF. The CDR3 DNA reads as TGCGCCAGCAGCCGACCGACTAGCGGGGTCTACGAGCAGTACTTC.

The V call is TRBV5-4, the J call TRBJ1-1; a weak D match, TRBD1 (6 bases). The germline CDR1 and CDR2 sequences are SGHNT and YYREEE (reference sequence). The CDR3 has 15 residues. Trimming removed 3 bases at V and 5 bases at J, with 17 bases between. The DNA for the CDR3 is TGTGCCAGCAGCTCCCCGGGGGGGCGAGGGACTGAAGCTTTCTTT. Protein: CASSSPGGRGTEAFF. Drawing the rest from reference TRBV5-4 and TRBJ1-1, the complete variable domain is ETGVTQSPTHLIKTRGQQVTLRCSSQSGHNTVSWYQQALGQGPQFIFQYYREEENGRGNFPPRFSGLQFPNYSSELNVNALELDDSALYLCASSSPGGRGTEAFFGQGTRLTVV.

The rearrangement joins TRBV6-5 to TRBJ2-3; 9 positions match TRBD1. J was trimmed by 7 bases and V by 6 bases; bases with no gene match: 5. The CDR3 loop spans 13 amino acids. Per germline, CDR1 MNHEY and CDR2 SVGAGI. CDR3 region: CASRPGQGHTQYF. The CDR3 DNA sequence: TGTGCCAGCAGACCGGGACAGGGACATACGCAGTATTTT.

The chain combines TRBV30 with TRBJ2-1, with D perhaps matching TRBD2 (5 bases). Germline values: CDR1 GTSNPN, CDR2 SVGIG (reference sequence). Trimming stripped 2 bases from V and 0 bases from J, with 14 bases between. The CDR3 has 16 amino acids. CDR3 sequence reads: CAWSPPGLVSYNEQFF. CDR3 DNA sequence: TGTGCCTGGAGTCCGCCGGGGTTGGTCTCCTACAATGAGCAGTTCTTC.

The chain combines TRBV19 with TRBJ1-3; no clear D gene. There are 14 residues in the CDR3. V was clipped by 3 bases and J by 0 bases, with 6 bases between them. Germline V CDR1 and CDR2: LNHDA, SQIVND (reference sequence). In DNA form, the CDR3 reads TGTGCCAGTAGTATCGCAGGCTCTGGAAACACCATATATTTT. The encoded protein is CASSIAGSGNTIYF.

The chain links TRBV2 to TRBJ2-7, with D possibly TRBD1 on 5 matching bases. The CDR3 consists of 13 residues. With 7 bases removed from V and 4 bases from J, the gap between germline ends came to 14 bases. The V gene's germline CDR1 is SNHLY and CDR2 FYNNEI. CDR3 sequence reads: CASIRDRFYEQYF. The CDR3 bases are TGTGCCAGCATTAGAGACAGATTTTACGAGCAGTACTTC. Supplemented by reference TRBV2 and TRBJ2-7, the full variable domain reads EPEVTQTPSHQVTQMGQEVILRCVPISNHLYFYWYRQILGQKVEFLVSFYNNEISEKSEIFDDQFSVERPDGSNFTLKIRSTKLEDSAMYFCASIRDRFYEQYFGPGTRLTVT.

The genes are TRBV12-5 and TRBJ2-5; 8 bases are a match to TRBD1. V lost 6 bases to trimming and J lost 4 bases; unmatched junction nucleotides: 1. Germline V lookup: CDR1 LGHNT, CDR2 FRNRAP. This CDR3 region has 12 residues. The CDR3 bases are TGTGCTAGTGGCGACAGGGGAGAGACCCAGTACTTC. This gives the protein CASGDRGETQYF.

This clone was counted ten times or more. The chain couples TRBV2 to TRBJ1-6; a possible D gene is TRBD1 (5 bases). V shed 5 bases and J shed 8 bases, with 10 bases lying between them. Germline CDR1 SNHLY, CDR2 FYNNEI. The CDR3 is 13 residues long. The CDR3 is CASSLQQDSPLHF. CDR3 DNA sequence: TGTGCCAGCAGTCTACAACAGGATTCACCCCTCCACTTT.

V is TRBV28 and J is TRBJ2-1, with 7 positions matching TRBD2. The CDR3 spans 17 residues. With V trimmed by 5 bases and J by 5 bases, 15 bases remained unmatched. From germline, CDR1 is MDHEN and CDR2 SYDVKM. The CDR3 coding sequence is TGTGCCAGCAGTCTCGGTGACGGGGGGATTTCGGACAATGAGCAGTTCTTC. This codes for CASSLGDGGISDNEQFF.